The TCR beta chain under discussion was sequenced for a study of shared clonotypes between healthy human individuals. Study context: Aged between 18 and 49, the donors were two women and a few men. Per donor, three plates held CD4 naive cells, three held CD4 memory, two held CD8 naive and one held CD8 memory.

The data were produced by immunoSEQ multiplex PCR, yet TCRdb's version contains in-frame clones alone and is incomplete. There are around 1,000,000 clones in the sample; approximately 75% occur only once, and roughly 0.82% lies in the top ten. Study results and caveats: Sampling covered blood only; tissue repertoires likely differ. Researchers found naive subsets generally carried larger estimated richness than memory subsets.

As regards this clone: Antigen specificity is unknown.

What was sequenced was memory CD4+ T cells from PBMCs. The sample's subset: CD45RA-negative fraction. This receptor was obtained from a man aged 18 to 29 in good health. Some clones in this sample may be carry-over from other donors' samples.

The CDR3: CASSLLANSGASGNTIYF. DNA of the CDR3: TGTGCCAGCAGTTTATTGGCCAACTCGGGGGCCTCTGGAAACACCATATATTTT. The V call is TRBV28, the J call TRBJ1-3; a weak D match, TRBD1 (6 bases). Germline V gene sequence: CDR1 MDHEN, CDR2 SYDVKM. The CDR3 sequence is 18 residues long. The germline V and J ends were trimmed by 1 base and 0 bases, with 16 bases remaining between them.